These 9 T cell receptor beta chains were sequenced from one sample in a study of blood T cell repertoires in COVID-19. The method was immunoSEQ multiplex PCR; TCRdb's version includes in-frame clones alone and lacks a portion of them. Here the sample spans hundreds of thousands of clones, 89% being singletons. Material for sequencing was peripheral blood. The receptor set was obtained from a woman under 40 with COVID-19, enrolled during active disease.

The rearrangement links TRBV28 to TRBJ2-7, with 8 positions matching TRBD1. Per the germline V gene, CDR1 is MDHEN and CDR2 is SYDVKM. V lost 5 bases and J lost 0; bases outside the gene matches: 6. The CDR3 extends over 15 amino acids. The CDR3 loop is CASSESGGYSYEQYF. The CDR3 DNA reads TGTGCCAGCAGTGAATCAGGGGGCTACTCCTACGAGCAGTACTTC.

CDR3 DNA: TGTGCCAGCAGTAGGGGGCGTACTCGGGGGCCGGTTGAAGCTTTCTTT. Encoded protein: CASSRGRTRGPVEAFF. The V call is TRBV11-2, the J call TRBJ1-1; 7 bases are a match to TRBD1. The CDR3 runs 16 residues. Germline assignment: CDR1 SGHAT and CDR2 FQNNGV. With V trimmed by 6 bases and J by 7 bases, 17 bases remained unmatched.

This clone was found once. The gene calls are TRBV5-6 and TRBJ2-3, with no clear D. CDR1 SGHDT and CDR2 YYEEEE come from the germline V gene. CDR3 length: 15 residues. V dropped 0 bases and J dropped 6 bases, with 14 bases sitting between them. The CDR3 region is CASSLVPSLEDTQYF. CDR3 bases: TGTGCCAGCAGCTTGGTCCCCTCCCTGGAGGATACGCAGTATTTT. The full variable domain, in which reference TRBV5-6 and TRBJ2-3 provide the parts outside the CDR3, is DAGVTQSPTHLIKTRGQQVTLRCSPKSGHDTVSWYQQALGQGPQFIFQYYEEEERQRGNFPDRFSGHQFPNYSSELNVNALLLGDSALYLCASSLVPSLEDTQYFGPGTRLTVL.

CDR3 sequence: CASSPGTGEYGYTF. In DNA, the CDR3 is TGTGCCAGTAGTCCCGGGACAGGGGAGTATGGCTACACCTTC. The chain is built from TRBV19 and TRBJ1-2; TRBD1 matches 10 bases. This CDR3 comprises 14 residues. J gave up 5 bases and V 5 bases, and 5 bases lay outside the gene matches. CDR1 is LNHDA and CDR2 is SQIVND in the germline V gene (reference sequence).

The rearrangement links TRBV7-9 to TRBJ2-5; 12 bases map to TRBD1. V was clipped by 1 base and J by 5 bases; unmatched bases: 5. The CDR3 is 16 residues long. CDR1 and CDR2 (germline): SEHNR, FQNEAQ (reference sequence). In DNA form, the CDR3 reads TGTGCCAGCAGCTTAGGGGGGACAGGGGGCTCGGAGACCCAGTACTTC. This encodes CASSLGGTGGSETQYF.

This clone was picked up one time. The J gene is TRBJ1-2, the V gene TRBV5-1; D gene ambiguous. CDR1 is SGHRS, CDR2 YFSETQ, per germline. Trimming shortened V by 0 bases and J by 3 bases, and 6 bases separated the two germline ends. CDR3 length equals 13 residues. The CDR3 DNA follows: TGCGCCAGCAGCTTGGGCACGGACTATGGCTACACCTTC. Protein: CASSLGTDYGYTF.

The gene calls are TRBV5-4 and TRBJ2-2; no firm D call. The germline V gene has CDR1 SGHNT and CDR2 YYREEE (reference sequence). The CDR3 covers 14 residues. The ends were cut back, 0 bases at V and 2 bases at J, with 5 bases in the middle. In DNA form, the CDR3 reads TGTGCCAGCAGCTTGGGTGGCAACACCGGGGAGCTGTTTTTT. This sequence encodes CASSLGGNTGELFF.

The chain is built from TRBV13 and TRBJ2-4; D is perhaps TRBD2 (7 bases). Germline-derived CDR1 and CDR2 are PRHDT and FYEKMQ (reference sequence). V lost 0 bases to trimming and J lost 1 base, with 10 bases between them. The CDR3 consists of 16 residues. The CDR3 is CASSLGRGRAKNIQYF. The CDR3 bases are TGTGCCAGCAGCTTAGGGCGGGGGCGGGCCAAAAACATTCAGTACTTC.

The V gene is TRBV19, the J gene TRBJ1-4; 7 nucleotides align to TRBD1. V dropped 6 bases and J dropped 8; count of bases not matched to a gene: 12. This CDR3 spans 15 amino acids. Looked up from germline, CDR1 is LNHDA and CDR2 is SQIVND (reference sequence). The DNA of the CDR3 is TGTGCCAGTAGGGACCTAAACAGGGGAGGAGAAAAACTGTTTTTT. It codes for CASRDLNRGGEKLFF.